Given below is one TCR beta chain in context. PCR involved 60 Vbeta and 13 Jbeta primers. The method was immunoSEQ multiplex PCR; TCRdb's version includes in-frame clones alone and lacks a portion of them. Here the sample table reports 35,000 to 45,000 clones. These data come from a study of cytomegalovirus exposure and HLA in healthy donors. Among the donors, all were healthy bone marrow donors. With 1 base clipped from V and 4 bases from J, the junction kept 12 bases outside the gene matches. This CDR3 is built from 19 residues. The germline CDR1 and CDR2 sequences are LNHDA and SQIVND (reference sequence).

The TCR originated in a man aged 35 to 55 in good health and CMV-seropositive. The sample comprised PBMCs. The chain uses TRBV19 and TRBJ2-7; 14 bases agree with TRBD2. Written as DNA, the CDR3 is TGTGCCAGTAGTATAGCGAGGGGGGGGACTAGCGGGAGACCGTACGAGCAGTACTTC. Translation gives CASSIARGGTSGRPYEQYF.